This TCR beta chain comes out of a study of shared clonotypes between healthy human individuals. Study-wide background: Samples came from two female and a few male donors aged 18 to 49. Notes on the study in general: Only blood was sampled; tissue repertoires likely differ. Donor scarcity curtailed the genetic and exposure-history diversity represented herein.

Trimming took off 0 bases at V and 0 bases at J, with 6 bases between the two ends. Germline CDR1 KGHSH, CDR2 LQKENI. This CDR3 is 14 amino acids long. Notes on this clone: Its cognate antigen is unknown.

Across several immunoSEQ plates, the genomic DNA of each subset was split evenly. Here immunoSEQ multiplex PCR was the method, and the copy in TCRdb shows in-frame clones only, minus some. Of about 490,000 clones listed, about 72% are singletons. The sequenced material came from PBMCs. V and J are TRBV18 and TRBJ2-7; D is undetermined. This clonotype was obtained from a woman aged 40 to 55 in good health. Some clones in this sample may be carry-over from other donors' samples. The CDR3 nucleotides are TGTGCCAGCTCACCACCAGGCAACTCCTACGAGCAGTACTTC. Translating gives CASSPPGNSYEQYF. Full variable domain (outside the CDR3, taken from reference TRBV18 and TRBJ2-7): NAGVMQNPRHLVRRRGQEARLRCSPMKGHSHVYWYRQLPEEGLKFMVYLQKENIIDESGMPKERFSAEFPKEGPSILRIQQVVRGDSAAYFCASSPPGNSYEQYFGPGTRLTVT.